Listed below are T cell receptor beta chains from one sample, sequenced in a study of CD8+ T cells in alopecia areata. Here immunoSEQ multiplex PCR was the method, and the copy in TCRdb shows in-frame clones only, minus some. Of roughly 120,000 clones detected, 50% to 75% appear once; the ten largest clones hold about 12%. Sequences were derived from CD8+ T cells sorted from blood, sampled at week 24, from a patient treated with tofacitinib. These receptors were collected from a human donor with alopecia areata. The conserved cysteine and the conserved F or W are not part of the CDR3 here. Fields, in order: V gene, D gene, J gene, CDR3 protein. D genes are given only for firm matches.

TRBV2,-,TRBJ1-2,ASSVGRVVANYGYT
TRBV2,-,TRBJ2-2,ASSEIGFTGELF
TRBV9,-,TRBJ2-5,ASSPRGETQY
TRBV29-1,TRBD1,TRBJ2-7,SVEALGQGSYEQY
TRBV11-2,-,TRBJ2-6,ASSLVPGGSGANVLT
TRBV7-9,TRBD1,TRBJ2-5,ASSRDRDEETQY
TRBV10-3,-,TRBJ2-3,AISVQPRDPDTQY
TRBV29-1,-,TRBJ2-7,SVEDGAYEQY
TRBV7-9,-,TRBJ2-7,ASTPTGAYEQY
TRBV15,-,TRBJ1-4,ATSRDLSSTNEKLF
TRBV19,-,TRBJ2-7,ASSIEDSHSYEQY
TRBV29-1,TRBD1,TRBJ2-5,SVGEPGTGVETQY
TRBV7-2,-,TRBJ2-4,ASSPSQNYIQY
TRBV19,-,TRBJ1-1,ASSIGQGTEAF
TRBV5-8,-,TRBJ1-5,ASSLGDAGASNQPQH
TRBV25-1,-,TRBJ2-7,ASSEEAGAWEQY
TRBV7-6,-,TRBJ2-1,ASSFNNPGEPF
TRBV15,TRBD2,TRBJ2-5,ATSREVLAGGPDQETQY
TRBV2,TRBD2,TRBJ2-7,AKGLAGEQY
TRBV6-1,-,TRBJ1-5,ASSGRLPNQPQH
TRBV15,TRBD2,TRBJ2-1,ATSRETSANEQF
TRBV9,TRBD2,TRBJ2-2,ASSPRGGLYTGELF
TRBV7-8,TRBD1,TRBJ1-2,ASSLTIGTAYGYT
TRBV19,TRBD1,TRBJ1-2,ASTPGQGLEGPLVYGYT
TRBV6-4,TRBD1,TRBJ2-1,ASSETGEHNEQF
TRBV4-2,TRBD2,TRBJ2-5,ASSQDRGGPETQY
TRBV27,-,TRBJ1-2,ASLSDKYGYT
TRBV7-9,TRBD2,TRBJ2-3,ASSQGRLAGGDTQY
TRBV5-4,-,TRBJ1-1,ASSLSRGAYTEAF
TRBV13,-,TRBJ1-5,ASSPSRNQPQH
TRBV29-1,-,-,SVELRSYEQY
TRBV4-3,TRBD1,-,ASSLITGQFYEQY
TRBV6-5,TRBD1,TRBJ2-1,ASSHGTVNEQF
TRBV27,TRBD1,TRBJ1-2,ASSTFGTGGEGYT
TRBV29-1,TRBD1,TRBJ2-7,SVEDPGTGAHEQY
TRBV29-1,TRBD1,TRBJ2-7,SVASQGAYEQY
TRBV5-6,-,TRBJ2-5,ASSFGEDETQY
TRBV7-3,TRBD1,TRBJ1-4,ASQLLGTGSLATNEKLF